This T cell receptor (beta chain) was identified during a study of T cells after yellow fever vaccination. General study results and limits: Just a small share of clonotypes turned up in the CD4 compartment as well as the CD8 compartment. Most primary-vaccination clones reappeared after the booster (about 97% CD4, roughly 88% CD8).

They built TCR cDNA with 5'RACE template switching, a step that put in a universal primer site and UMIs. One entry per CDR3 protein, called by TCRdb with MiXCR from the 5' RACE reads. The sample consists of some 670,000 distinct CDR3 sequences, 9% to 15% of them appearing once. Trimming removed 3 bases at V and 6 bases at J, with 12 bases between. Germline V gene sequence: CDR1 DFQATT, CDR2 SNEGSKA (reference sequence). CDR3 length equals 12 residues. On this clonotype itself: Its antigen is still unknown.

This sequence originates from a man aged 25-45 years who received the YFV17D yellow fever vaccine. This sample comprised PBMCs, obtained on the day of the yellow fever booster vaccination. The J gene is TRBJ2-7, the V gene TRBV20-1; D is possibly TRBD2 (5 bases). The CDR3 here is CSARDGRGEQYF. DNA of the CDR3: TGCAGTGCTAGGGACGGTCGGGGCGAGCAGTACTTC.